The 2 T cell receptor beta chains reported below all come from one sample, sequenced in a study of response to subunit inactivated influenza vaccine. Each CDR3 protein gets one entry after TCRdb re-called the RT-PCR reads with MiXCR. The data contain roughly 710,000 distinct CDR3 sequences, around 15% of them singletons. Sequences were derived from PBMCs from blood, sampled around 15 days before vaccination. The source of these receptors is a man aged 50 to 60 who received an inactivated influenza vaccine.

The CDR3 bases are TGTGCCAGCAGCCCCCAGGCTGGAAAAGAGACCCAGTACTTC. This gives the protein CASSPQAGKETQYF. The chain employs TRBV7-2 and TRBJ2-5; no firm D call. CDR1 is SGHTA and CDR2 is FQGNSA in the germline V gene. CDR3 size: 14 residues. The V gene lost 5 bases and the J gene lost 3 bases, with 13 bases spanning the gap.

V usage is TRBV6-5 and J usage is TRBJ1-2; 7 positions match TRBD1. This CDR3 contains 13 residues. CDR1 is MNHEY and CDR2 is SVGAGI in the germline V gene. After removal of 7 bases from V and 3 bases from J, the junction contained 5 bases not matched to a gene. The CDR3 DNA sequence: TGTGCCAGCATTACAGGACAGGACTATGGCTACACCTTC. Protein product: CASITGQDYGYTF.